This is a list of T cell receptor beta chains from one sample in a study of metastatic and nonmetastatic thyroid tumors. MiXCR was used by TCRdb to re-call the PCR reads. Among approximately 34,000 clones, about 15% were seen once, and the ten largest hold 3.4%. The sequencing input was blood. The receptors stem from a female donor with papillary thyroid cancer or a benign thyroid nodule (not recorded which). Some clones in this sample may be carry-over from other donors' samples. Each CDR3 is given with its conserved first and last residue. A D gene is named only where the DNA matches it firmly. Clone size, where shown, is once, few, many, or a class for clones that have expanded.

clone size: many
J gene: TRBJ1-4
D gene: .
V gene: TRBV20-1
CDR3 DNA: TGCAGTGCTAGCATCAGGGGTTATGCAACTAATGAAAAACTGTTTTTT
CDR3 protein: CSASIRGYATNEKLFF

clone size: many
J gene: TRBJ1-2
D gene: TRBD1
V gene: TRBV6-1
CDR3 DNA: TGTGCCAGCAGTGGACAAGGACAGGGGAGGTACTATGGCTACACCTTC
CDR3 protein: CASSGQGQGRYYGYTF

clone size: many
J gene: TRBJ1-1
D gene: TRBD1
V gene: TRBV6-5
CDR3 DNA: TGTGCCAGCAGTTACTACAGGGGGCATAACACTGAAGCTTTCTTT
CDR3 protein: CASSYYRGHNTEAFF

clone size: many
J gene: TRBJ2-1
D gene: .
V gene: TRBV7-7
CDR3 DNA: TGTGCTAGCAGCTACCTCGACGGACATGAGCAGTTCTTC
CDR3 protein: CASSYLDGHEQFF

clone size: many
J gene: TRBJ1-5
D gene: TRBD1
V gene: TRBV12-3/TRBV12-4
CDR3 DNA: TGTGCCAGCAGTGGGGACAGGGTGGGCAATCAGCCCCAGCATTTT
CDR3 protein: CASSGDRVGNQPQHF

clone size: many
J gene: TRBJ1-1
D gene: TRBD1
V gene: TRBV20-1
CDR3 DNA: TGCAGTGCTGAGCCAGGGCAGGGGGCAATGAACACTGAAGCTTTCTTT
CDR3 protein: CSAEPGQGAMNTEAFF

clone size: many
J gene: TRBJ1-1
D gene: .
V gene: TRBV7-8
CDR3 DNA: TGTGCCAGCAGCTACTTGGGGACTGAAGCTTTCTTT
CDR3 protein: CASSYLGTEAFF

clone size: .
J gene: TRBJ1-2
D gene: TRBD1
V gene: TRBV20-1
CDR3 DNA: TGCAGTGCTATGACACGTGATCGTGAGACAGGGGAAGGCAACTATGGCTACACCTTC
CDR3 protein: CSAMTRDRETGEGNYGYTF

clone size: many
J gene: TRBJ2-1
D gene: TRBD2
V gene: TRBV5-4
CDR3 DNA: TGTGCCAGCAGCTTGCAAAGAGGGACTAGCGGGAACAATGAGCAGTTCTTC
CDR3 protein: CASSLQRGTSGNNEQFF

clone size: few
J gene: TRBJ1-2
D gene: .
V gene: TRBV30
CDR3 DNA: TGTTCCTGGAGTGAGGGGACATGGGGCTACACCTTC
CDR3 protein: CSWSEGTWGYTF

clone size: many
J gene: TRBJ2-3
D gene: .
V gene: TRBV20-1
CDR3 DNA: TGCAGTGCTCCCCCCGGTGCAGATACGCAGTATTTT
CDR3 protein: CSAPPGADTQYF

clone size: .
J gene: TRBJ2-7
D gene: TRBD2
V gene: TRBV9
CDR3 DNA: TGTGCCAGCAGCGTGGGACTATGGTCGGGGGAGCAGTACTTC
CDR3 protein: CASSVGLWSGEQYF